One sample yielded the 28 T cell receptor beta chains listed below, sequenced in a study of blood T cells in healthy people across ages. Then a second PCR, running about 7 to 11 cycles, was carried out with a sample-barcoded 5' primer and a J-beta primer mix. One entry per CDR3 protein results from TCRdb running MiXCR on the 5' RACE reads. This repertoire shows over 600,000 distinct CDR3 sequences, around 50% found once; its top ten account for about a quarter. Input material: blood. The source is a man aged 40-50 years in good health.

The CDR3 nucleotides are TGTGCCAGCAGCCGCGCCGGACGGAACACTGAAGCTTTCTTT. Translation: CASSRAGRNTEAFF. The genes are TRBV12-3 or TRBV12-4 and TRBJ1-1; D not resolved. The CDR3 is 14 amino acids. Between the trimmed V and J ends, which lost 6 bases and 1 base, there was a span of 12 bases.

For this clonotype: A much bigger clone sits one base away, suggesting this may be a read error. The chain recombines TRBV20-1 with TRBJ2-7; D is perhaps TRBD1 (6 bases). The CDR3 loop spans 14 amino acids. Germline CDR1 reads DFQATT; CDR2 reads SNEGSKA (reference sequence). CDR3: CSARELRDNYGQYF. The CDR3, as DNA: TGCAGTGCTAGAGAGCTCAGGGACAACTACGGGCAGTACTTC.

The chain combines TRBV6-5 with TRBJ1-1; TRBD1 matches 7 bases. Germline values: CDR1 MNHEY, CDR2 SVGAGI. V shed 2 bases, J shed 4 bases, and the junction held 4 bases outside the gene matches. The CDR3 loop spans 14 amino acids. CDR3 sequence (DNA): TGTGCCAGCAGTTACGCGGGACAGACCACTGAAGCTTTCTTT. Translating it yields CASSYAGQTTEAFF.

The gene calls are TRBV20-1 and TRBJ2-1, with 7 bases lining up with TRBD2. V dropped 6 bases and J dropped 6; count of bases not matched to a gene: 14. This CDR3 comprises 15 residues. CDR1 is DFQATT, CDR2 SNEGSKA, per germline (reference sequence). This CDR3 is CSANWGQRDSNEQFF. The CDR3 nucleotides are TGCAGTGCCAACTGGGGCCAGCGGGACTCCAATGAGCAGTTCTTC.

CDR3 nucleotides: TGCGCCAGCAGCCCCCGCCGACAGGGCCCTGGGGAGCAGTACTTC. It specifies CASSPRRQGPGEQYF. V is TRBV5-1 and J is TRBJ2-7, with 7 bases aligning to TRBD1. This CDR3 spans 15 amino acids. Germline V gene data show CDR1 as SGHRS and CDR2 as YFSETQ. J lost 7 bases, V lost 4 bases, and 14 bases had no gene match.

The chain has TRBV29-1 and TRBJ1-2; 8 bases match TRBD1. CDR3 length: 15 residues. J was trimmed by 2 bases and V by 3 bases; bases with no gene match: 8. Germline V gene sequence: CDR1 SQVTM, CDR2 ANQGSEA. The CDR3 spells CSVELPGGRNYGYTF. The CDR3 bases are TGCAGCGTTGAGCTTCCAGGGGGCAGAAACTATGGCTACACCTTC. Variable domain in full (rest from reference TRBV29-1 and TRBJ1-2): SAVISQKPSRDICQRGTSLTIQCQVDSQVTMMFWYRQQPGQSLTLIATANQGSEATYESGFVIDKFPISRPNLTFSTLTVSNMSPEDSSIYLCSVELPGGRNYGYTFGSGTRLTVV.

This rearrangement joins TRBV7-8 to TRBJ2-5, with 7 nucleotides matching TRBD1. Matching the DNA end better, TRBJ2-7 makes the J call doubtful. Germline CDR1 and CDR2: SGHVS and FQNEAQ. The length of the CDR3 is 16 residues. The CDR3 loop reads CASSPASGGAVYEQYF. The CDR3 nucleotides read TGTGCCAGCAGCCCCGCATCAGGGGGTGCAGTCTACGAGCAGTACTTC.

In nucleotides, the CDR3 is TGTGCCAGCAGCTTTACTAGCGGGAGAGCATTTAGAGAGACCCAGTACTTC. The encoded protein is CASSFTSGRAFRETQYF. V gene TRBV7-2 combines with J gene TRBJ2-5, with 11 bases matching TRBD2. The V gene end was trimmed by 3 bases and the J gene end by 4 bases; junction bases not matched to a gene: 10. Germline V gene data show CDR1 as SGHTA and CDR2 as FQGNSA. The CDR3 covers 17 residues.

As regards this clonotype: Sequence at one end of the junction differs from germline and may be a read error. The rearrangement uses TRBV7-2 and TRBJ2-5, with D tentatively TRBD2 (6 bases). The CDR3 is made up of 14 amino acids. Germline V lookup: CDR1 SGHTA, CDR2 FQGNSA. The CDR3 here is CASSLVGVTGEQYF. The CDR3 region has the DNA TGTGCCAGTAGCTTAGTTGGAGTGACGGGGGAGCAGTACTTC.

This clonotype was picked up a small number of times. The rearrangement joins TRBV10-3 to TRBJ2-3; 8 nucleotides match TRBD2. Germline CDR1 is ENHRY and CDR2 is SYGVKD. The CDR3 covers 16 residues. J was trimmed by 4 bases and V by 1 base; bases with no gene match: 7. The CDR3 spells CAISELSGGSADTQYF. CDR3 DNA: TGTGCCATCAGTGAGTTGTCGGGAGGGTCCGCAGATACGCAGTATTTT.

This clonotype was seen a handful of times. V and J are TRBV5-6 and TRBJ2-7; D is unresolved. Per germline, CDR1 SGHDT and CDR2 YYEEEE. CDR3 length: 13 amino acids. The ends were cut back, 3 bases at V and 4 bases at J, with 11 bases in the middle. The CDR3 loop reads CASSSFDRYEQYF. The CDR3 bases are TGTGCCAGCAGCTCGTTCGACCGGTACGAGCAGTACTTC.

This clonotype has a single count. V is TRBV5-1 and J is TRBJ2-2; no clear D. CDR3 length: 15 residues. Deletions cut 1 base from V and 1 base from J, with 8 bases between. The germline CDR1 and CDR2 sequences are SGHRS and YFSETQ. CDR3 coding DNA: TGCGCCAGCAGCTTGAAATCCGGGAACACCGGGGAGCTGTTTTTT. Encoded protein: CASSLKSGNTGELFF.

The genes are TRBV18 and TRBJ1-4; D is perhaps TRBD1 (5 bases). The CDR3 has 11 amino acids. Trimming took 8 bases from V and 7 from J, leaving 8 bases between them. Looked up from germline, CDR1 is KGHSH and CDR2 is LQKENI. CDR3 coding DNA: TGTGCCAGCACCCAGGGTGAAAAACTGTTTTTT. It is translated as CASTQGEKLFF.

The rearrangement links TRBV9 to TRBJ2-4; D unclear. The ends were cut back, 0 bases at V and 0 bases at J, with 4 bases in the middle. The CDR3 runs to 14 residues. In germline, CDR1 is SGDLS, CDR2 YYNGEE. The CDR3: CASSVDLAKNIQYF. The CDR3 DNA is TGTGCCAGCAGCGTAGATCTAGCCAAAAACATTCAGTACTTC.

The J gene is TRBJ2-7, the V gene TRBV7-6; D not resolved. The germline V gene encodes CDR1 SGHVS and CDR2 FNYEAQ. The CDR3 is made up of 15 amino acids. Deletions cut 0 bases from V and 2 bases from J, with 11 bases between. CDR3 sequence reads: CASSLADSAPYEQYF. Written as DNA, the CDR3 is TGTGCCAGCAGCTTAGCAGACTCTGCACCCTACGAGCAGTACTTC.

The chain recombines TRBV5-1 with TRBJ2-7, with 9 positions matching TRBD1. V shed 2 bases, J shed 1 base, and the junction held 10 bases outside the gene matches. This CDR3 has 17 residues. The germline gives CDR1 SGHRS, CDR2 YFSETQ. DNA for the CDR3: TGCGCCAGCAGCTTTACGATTGGACAGGGGTTTTCCTACGAGCAGTACTTC. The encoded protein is CASSFTIGQGFSYEQYF. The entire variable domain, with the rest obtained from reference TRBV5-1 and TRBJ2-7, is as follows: KAGVTQTPRYLIKTRGQQVTLSCSPISGHRSVSWYQQTPGQGLQFLFEYFSETQRNKGNFPGRFSGRQFSNSRSEMNVSTLELGDSALYLCASSFTIGQGFSYEQYFGPGTRLTVT.

For the CDR3, the DNA is TGTGCCAGCAGTGATGTATCTAGCACAGATACGCAGTATTTT. It codes for CASSDVSSTDTQYF. This chain joins TRBV6-6 and TRBJ2-3; D not resolved. Between the trimmed V and J ends, which lost 5 bases and 0 bases, there was a span of 9 bases. This CDR3 region has 14 residues. Germline values: CDR1 MNHNY, CDR2 SVGAGI (reference sequence).

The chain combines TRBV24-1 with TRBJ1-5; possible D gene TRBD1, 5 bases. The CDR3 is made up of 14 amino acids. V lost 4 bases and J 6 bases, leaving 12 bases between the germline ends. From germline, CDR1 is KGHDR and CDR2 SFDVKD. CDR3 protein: CATSDPGRAQPQHF. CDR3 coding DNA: TGTGCCACCAGTGACCCCGGCAGGGCTCAGCCCCAGCATTTT.

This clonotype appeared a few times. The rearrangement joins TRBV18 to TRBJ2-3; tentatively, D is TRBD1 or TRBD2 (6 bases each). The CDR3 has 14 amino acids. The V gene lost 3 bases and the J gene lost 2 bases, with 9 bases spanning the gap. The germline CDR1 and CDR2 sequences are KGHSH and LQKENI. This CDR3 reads CASSPRDITDTQYF. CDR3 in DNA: TGTGCCAGCTCACCGCGGGACATCACAGATACGCAGTATTTT.

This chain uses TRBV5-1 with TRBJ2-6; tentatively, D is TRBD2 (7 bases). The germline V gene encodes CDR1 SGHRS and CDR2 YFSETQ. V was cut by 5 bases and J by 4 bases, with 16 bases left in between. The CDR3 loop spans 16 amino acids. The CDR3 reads CASRQAGASGANVLTF. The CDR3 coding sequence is TGCGCCAGCAGGCAGGCGGGGGCTAGCGGGGCCAACGTCCTGACTTTC.

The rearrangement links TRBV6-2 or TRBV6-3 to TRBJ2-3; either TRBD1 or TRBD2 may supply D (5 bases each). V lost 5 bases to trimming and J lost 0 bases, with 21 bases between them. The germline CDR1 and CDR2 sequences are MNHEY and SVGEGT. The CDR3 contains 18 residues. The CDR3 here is CASSAGDGLGPSTDTQYF. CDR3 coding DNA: TGTGCCAGCAGTGCTGGGGACGGGTTAGGCCCTAGCACAGATACGCAGTATTTT.

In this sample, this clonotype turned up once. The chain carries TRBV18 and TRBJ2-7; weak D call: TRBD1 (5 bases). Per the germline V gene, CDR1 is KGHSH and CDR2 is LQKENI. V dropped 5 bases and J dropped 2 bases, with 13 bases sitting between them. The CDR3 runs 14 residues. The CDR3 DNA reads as TGTGCCAGCTCAACCCCGGACAACGCCTACGAGCAGTACTTC. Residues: CASSTPDNAYEQYF.

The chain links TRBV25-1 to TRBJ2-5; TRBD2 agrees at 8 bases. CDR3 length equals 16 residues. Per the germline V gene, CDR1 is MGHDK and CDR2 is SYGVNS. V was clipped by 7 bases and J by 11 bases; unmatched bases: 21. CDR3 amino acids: CASTPTSGPLIFGQYF. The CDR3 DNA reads TGTGCCAGCACCCCCACTAGCGGACCCCTAATTTTTGGGCAGTACTTC.

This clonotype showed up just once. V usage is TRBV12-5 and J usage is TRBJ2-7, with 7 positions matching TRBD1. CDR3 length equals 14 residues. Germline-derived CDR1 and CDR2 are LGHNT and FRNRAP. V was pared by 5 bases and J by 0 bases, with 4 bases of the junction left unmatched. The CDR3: CASGTGQDSYEQYF. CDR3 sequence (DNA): TGTGCTAGTGGTACTGGACAGGACTCCTACGAGCAGTACTTC.

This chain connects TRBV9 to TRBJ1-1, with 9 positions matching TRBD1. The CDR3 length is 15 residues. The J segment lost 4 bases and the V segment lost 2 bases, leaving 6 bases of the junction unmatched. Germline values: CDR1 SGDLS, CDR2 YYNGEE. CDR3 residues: CASSVRGQGRTEAFF. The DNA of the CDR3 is TGTGCCAGCAGCGTGAGGGGACAGGGACGCACTGAAGCTTTCTTT.

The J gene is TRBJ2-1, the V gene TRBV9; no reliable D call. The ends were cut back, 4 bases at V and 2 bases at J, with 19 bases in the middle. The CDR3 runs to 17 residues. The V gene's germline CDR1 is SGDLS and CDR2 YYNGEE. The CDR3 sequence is CASSPSVVAATYNEQFF. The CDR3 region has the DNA TGTGCCAGCAGCCCATCCGTGGTAGCAGCAACCTACAATGAGCAGTTCTTC.

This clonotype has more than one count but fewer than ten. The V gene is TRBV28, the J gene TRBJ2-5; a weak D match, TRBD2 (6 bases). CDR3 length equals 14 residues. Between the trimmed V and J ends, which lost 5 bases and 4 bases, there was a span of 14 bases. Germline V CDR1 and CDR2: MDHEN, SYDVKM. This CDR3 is CASSLGGVRETQYF. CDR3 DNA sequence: TGTGCCAGCAGTCTAGGCGGGGTGCGAGAGACCCAGTACTTC.

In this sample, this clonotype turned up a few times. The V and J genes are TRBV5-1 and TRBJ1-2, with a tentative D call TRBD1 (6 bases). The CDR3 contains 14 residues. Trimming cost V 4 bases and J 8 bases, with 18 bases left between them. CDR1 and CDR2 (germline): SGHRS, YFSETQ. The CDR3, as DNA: TGCGCCAGCAGCCTCACCTCCGGGACAATAGGCTACACCTTC. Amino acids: CASSLTSGTIGYTF.